Listed below are T cell receptor beta chains from one sample, sequenced in a study of OX40 agonist ivuxolimab in advanced cancers. Sequenced by immunoSEQ multiplex PCR; TCRdb stores in-frame clones only, minus some. This table holds around 68,000 clones, just over 85% found once. The source material was CD4+ or CD8+ T cells sorted from blood, sampled in a trial of the OX40 agonist ivuxolimab. These receptors originate from an adult with an advanced solid tumor such as melanoma, head and neck, liver or kidney cancer. Each CDR3 is given with its conserved first and last residue. D genes are given only for firm matches. A row's size may be missing; if present it is once, few, many or a size class.

V,size,length,J,D,CDR3,DNA
TRBV6-1,-,17,TRBJ2-7,TRBD1,CASSEAPPGTGYHEQYF,TGTGCCAGCAGTGAAGCCCCACCCGGGACAGGGTACCACGAGCAGTACTTC
TRBV18,-,16,TRBJ1-1,TRBD1,CASSPAAGGMNTEAFF,TGTGCCAGCTCACCAGCCGCAGGGGGGATGAACACTGAAGCTTTCTTT
TRBV10-3,-,16,TRBJ2-7,TRBD1,CAISISGGRGSYEQYF,TGTGCCATCAGTATATCAGGGGGTAGGGGCTCCTACGAGCAGTACTTC
TRBV19,-,16,TRBJ2-5,-,CASSMDSMQGQETQYF,TGTGCCAGTAGTATGGATAGTATGCAGGGCCAAGAGACCCAGTACTTC
TRBV27,-,12,TRBJ2-7,-,CASRSQGYEQYF,TGTGCCAGCAGGTCACAGGGTTACGAGCAGTACTTC
TRBV19,-,14,TRBJ2-7,TRBD1,CASSRGQLHYEQYF,TGTGCCAGTAGTAGGGGACAGCTCCACTACGAGCAGTACTTC
TRBV7-9,-,14,TRBJ2-5,TRBD1,CASSDRDRVWEQYF,TGTGCCAGCAGCGACAGGGACAGGGTGTGGGAGCAGTACTTC
TRBV19,-,12,TRBJ1-1,-,CASRDRSTEAFF,TGTGCCAGCCGGGACCGATCCACTGAAGCTTTCTTT
TRBV15,-,16,TRBJ1-4,TRBD1,CATSGRSGTGMEKLFF,TGTGCCACCAGCGGAAGGTCCGGGACAGGGATGGAAAAACTGTTTTTT
TRBV10-3,-,15,TRBJ2-1,TRBD1,CAISRDRGKYNEQFF,TGTGCCATCAGCAGGGACAGGGGGAAATACAATGAGCAGTTCTTC
TRBV27,-,14,TRBJ2-7,TRBD1,CASSLIRDSYEQYF,TGTGCCAGCAGTTTAATAAGGGACAGCTACGAGCAGTACTTC
TRBV2,-,14,TRBJ2-3,-,CASSEQQSTDTQYF,TGTGCCAGCAGTGAACAACAGAGTACAGATACGCAGTATTTT
TRBV18,few,14,TRBJ1-5,-,CASSPEQGGQPQHF,TGTGCCAGCTCACCTGAACAGGGCGGTCAGCCCCAGCATTTT
TRBV5-5,-,15,TRBJ1-4,-,CASSDTSGANEKLFF,TGTGCCAGCAGCGATACTAGCGGGGCTAATGAAAAACTGTTTTTT
TRBV5-6,-,15,TRBJ2-3,TRBD1,CASSLRTGGTDTQYF,TGTGCCAGCAGCTTAAGGACAGGGGGCACAGATACGCAGTATTTT
TRBV19,few,14,TRBJ1-2,-,CASSTRTDMSGYTF,TGTGCCAGTAGTACTAGGACGGATATGAGCGGCTACACCTTC
TRBV30,-,13,TRBJ1-1,-,CAWKAAGDTEAFF,TGTGCCTGGAAGGCAGCCGGGGACACTGAAGCTTTCTTT
TRBV5-1,-,13,TRBJ2-1,-,CASSLAGSDEQFF,TGCGCCAGCAGCTTGGCCGGGAGCGATGAGCAGTTCTTC
TRBV7-9,once,16,TRBJ2-3,-,CASSRSGLSSTDTQYF,TGTGCCAGCAGCCGATCGGGGTTATCTAGCACAGATACGCAGTATTTT
TRBV5-4,-,15,TRBJ2-1,TRBD2,CASSLDLAGAHEQFF,TGTGCCAGCAGCTTGGACCTAGCGGGAGCCCATGAGCAGTTCTTC
TRBV5-1,-,14,TRBJ1-1,-,CASSPIQGRTEAFF,TGCGCCAGCAGCCCTATACAGGGAAGGACTGAAGCTTTCTTT
TRBV10-3,-,13,TRBJ2-1,-,CAISGTSNNEQFF,TGTGCCATCAGTGGTACTAGTAACAATGAGCAGTTCTTC
TRBV29-1,-,15,TRBJ1-3,-,CSVRSGATSGNTIYF,TGCAGCGTGAGGTCAGGGGCGACCTCTGGAAACACCATATATTTT
TRBV28,-,16,TRBJ2-7,-,CASSGSGTRPSYEQYF,TGTGCCAGCAGTGGATCCGGGACACGGCCCTCCTACGAGCAGTACTTC
TRBV2,-,13,TRBJ2-1,-,CASCKQGFNEQFF,TGTGCCAGCTGTAAACAGGGTTTCAATGAGCAGTTCTTC
TRBV10-3,-,15,TRBJ1-5,-,CAISESAGVRQPQHF,TGTGCCATCAGTGAGTCGGCAGGGGTTCGGCAGCCCCAGCATTTT
TRBV7-9,-,15,TRBJ2-7,TRBD2,CASSPALAAHYEQYF,TGTGCCAGCAGCCCCGCGCTAGCGGCACACTACGAGCAGTACTTC
TRBV9,-,15,TRBJ2-7,TRBD1,CASSVGGTVTYEQYF,TGTGCCAGCAGCGTAGGGGGGACAGTAACCTACGAGCAGTACTTC
TRBV27,-,14,TRBJ2-5,TRBD2,CASSPSLAQETQYF,TGTGCCAGCAGTCCCTCACTAGCGCAAGAGACCCAGTACTTC
TRBV6-1,-,15,TRBJ1-2,TRBD1,CASSELEGASWGYTF,TGTGCCAGCAGTGAATTGGAGGGGGCGTCTTGGGGCTACACCTTC
TRBV28,-,13,TRBJ1-4,-,CASSLPGIEKLFF,TGTGCCAGCAGTTTACCAGGGATTGAAAAACTGTTTTTT
TRBV7-2,-,15,TRBJ2-1,TRBD2,CASSLARLAGDEQFF,TGTGCCAGCAGCTTAGCACGACTAGCGGGAGATGAGCAGTTCTTC
TRBV6-5,-,12,TRBJ2-1,-,CASKSSYNEQFF,TGTGCCAGTAAAAGCTCCTACAATGAGCAGTTCTTC
TRBV30,-,14,TRBJ2-1,TRBD2,CAWSFGGSGIEQFF,TGTGCCTGGAGTTTTGGCGGGAGTGGGATTGAGCAGTTCTTC
TRBV7-9,-,13,TRBJ2-1,-,CASSLAVQGKQFF,TGTGCCAGCAGCTTAGCTGTTCAGGGAAAGCAGTTCTTC
TRBV19,-,17,TRBJ2-5,TRBD2,CASSIGTSGLGGETQYF,TGTGCCAGTAGTATAGGTACTAGCGGATTGGGGGGAGAGACCCAGTACTTC
TRBV18,few,15,TRBJ1-1,TRBD1,CASSPPRDRVVEAFF,TGTGCCAGCTCTCCCCCTAGGGACAGGGTAGTTGAAGCTTTCTTT
TRBV6-1,-,12,TRBJ1-2,-,CASSEQGYGYTF,TGTGCCAGCAGTGAACAGGGCTATGGCTACACCTTC
TRBV7-9,-,13,TRBJ2-7,-,CASSRSVFDEQYF,TGTGCCAGCAGCCGGTCCGTGTTCGACGAGCAGTACTTC
TRBV29-1,-,17,TRBJ2-3,TRBD2,CSVVSGVSGIHPDTQYF,TGCAGCGTTGTGAGTGGGGTTAGCGGGATTCACCCAGATACGCAGTATTTT
TRBV30,-,14,TRBJ2-3,-,CAWSLPGGTDTQYF,TGTGCCTGGAGTCTACCTGGGGGCACAGATACGCAGTATTTT
TRBV5-1,-,15,TRBJ2-3,TRBD1,CASSLRTGGTDTQYF,TGTGCCAGCAGCTTAAGGACAGGGGGCACAGATACGCAGTATTTT
TRBV15,few,14,TRBJ1-2,-,CATSRDGGDYGYTF,TGTGCCACCAGCAGAGATGGGGGGGACTATGGCTACACCTTC
TRBV30,-,12,TRBJ2-3,-,CAWSGSQDTQYF,TGTGCCTGGAGCGGGAGTCAAGATACGCAGTATTTT
TRBV6-1,-,16,TRBJ1-4,-,CASSEISAYGREKLFF,TGTGCCAGCAGTGAAATTTCGGCCTACGGGCGTGAAAAACTGTTTTTT
TRBV11-3,few,17,TRBJ2-5,TRBD2,CASSLDQASGRGRTQYF,TGTGCCAGCAGCTTAGACCAGGCTAGCGGGAGGGGTCGGACCCAGTACTTC
TRBV11-3,-,15,TRBJ2-7,-,CASSSTRLISGGQYF,TGTGCCAGCAGCTCAACCCGGTTAATCTCCGGCGGGCAGTACTTC
TRBV14,-,14,TRBJ1-1,-,CASSQDSGYPRAFF,TGTGCCAGCAGCCAAGATTCGGGGTATCCGAGAGCTTTCTTT
TRBV5-8,few,13,TRBJ1-2,-,CASSVRVNYGYTF,TGTGCCAGCAGCGTTCGGGTCAACTATGGCTACACCTTC
TRBV5-1,-,13,TRBJ2-4,-,CASRHEAKNIQYF,TGCGCCAGCAGGCATGAGGCCAAAAACATTCAGTACTTC
TRBV19,once,12,TRBJ1-2,-,CASSMVNYGYTF,TGTGCCAGTAGTATGGTTAACTATGGCTACACCTTC
TRBV4-2,-,15,TRBJ2-7,-,CASSQDRGGGYEQYF,TGTGCCAGCAGCCAAGATAGGGGGGGAGGCTACGAGCAGTACTTC
TRBV28,-,14,TRBJ2-1,TRBD2,CASSLGGSYNEQFF,TGTGCCAGCAGTTTGGGGGGGAGCTACAATGAGCAGTTCTTC